A few counts support the clone carrying this T cell receptor (beta chain). What it binds is not known. Template material for amplifying TCR beta CDR3 regions consisted of RNA transcripts. A first-round RT-PCR of the TCR CDR3 used the HTBI primer set. TCRdb re-derived calls from the multiplex PCR reads in MiXCR, one entry per CDR3 protein. The table records over 400,000 distinct CDR3 sequences, about 15% of them present only once. These data belong to a study of T cells in Graves' hyperthyroidism and ophthalmopathy. Background on the study: Before any treatment, at initial diagnosis, peripheral blood was collected. Whole-study findings and limits: Researchers found most expanded thyroid clonotypes above 0.001 in blood as well.

Ophthalmopathy cases met thresholds of Clinical Activity Score at least 3, NOSPECS grade at least 4 and duration under 3 months. The PBMCs studied were ones that came from roughly 9.1 ml fresh peripheral blood. The sequence was obtained from a young man with Graves' ophthalmopathy. The sequencing sample was made of blood.

CDR3 DNA sequence: TGTGCCAGCAGCCTTAGTTTCGGGACAGGGTTGGTCACCGGGGAGCTGTTTTTT. Residues: CASSLSFGTGLVTGELFF. The chain couples TRBV7-2 to TRBJ2-2; 9 bases match TRBD1. The junction had 14 bases not matched to a gene; V was cut back by 5 bases and J by 4 bases. The CDR3 contains 18 residues. The V gene's germline CDR1 is SGHTA and CDR2 FQGNSA.